The rows below give T cell receptor beta chains drawn from one sample of a study of regulatory T cells in long-lasting Graves disease. TCRdb re-analysed the multiplex PCR reads in MiXCR, keeping a single row per CDR3 protein. The table has hundreds of thousands of distinct CDR3 sequences, around 16% seen once. Sequencing was performed on peripheral blood mononuclear cells (PBMCs), taken at new diagnosis, from a patient treated with antithyroid drugs. The receptors stem from a female donor with Graves disease. CDR3s include the opening cysteine and the closing phenylalanine or tryptophan. The D gene is left open where the match is weak. Clone size is shown for a subset of rows, as once, few, many or a class of expanded clone.

j_gene,len,abundance,v_gene,d_gene,CDR3nt,CDR3aa
TRBJ1-6,15,.,TRBV27,TRBD1,TGTGCCAGCAGTACCCGGACAGGGTGGAATTCACCCCTCCACTTT,CASSTRTGWNSPLHF
TRBJ1-1,13,many,TRBV6-1,TRBD1,TGTGCCAGCAGTCCTCCGGACAGGGGATCGGCTTTCTTT,CASSPPDRGSAFF
TRBJ2-5,16,many,TRBV4-1,.,TGCGCCAGCAGCCAAGGGGACCAGCTGTCCCAAGAGACCCAGTACTTC,CASSQGDQLSQETQYF
TRBJ1-2,16,many,TRBV2,.,TGTGCCAGCAGTGAGAGATCGGGCACAAAATGGGGTGGCTACACCTTC,CASSERSGTKWGGYTF
TRBJ1-6,14,many,TRBV6-1,.,TGTGCCAGCAGTATGGGGTTGGTTAATTCACCCCTCCACTTT,CASSMGLVNSPLHF
TRBJ2-1,18,once,TRBV5-1,TRBD2,TGCGCCAGCAGCCTCGGGACTAGCGGGGGAGTCTCCTACAATGAGCAGTTCTTC,CASSLGTSGGVSYNEQFF
TRBJ2-3,16,many,TRBV5-1,TRBD2,TGCGCCAGCAGTCGTCGAACTAGCGGGACTACAGATACGCAGTATTTT,CASSRRTSGTTDTQYF
TRBJ2-2,13,many,TRBV5-1,.,TGCGCCAGCAGCTTGGACCGGGTCGGGGAGCTGTTTTTT,CASSLDRVGELFF
TRBJ1-4,14,.,TRBV3-1,.,TGTGCCAGCAGCCAAGGAGGTGGTGATGAAAAACTGTTTTTT,CASSQGGGDEKLFF
TRBJ2-1,15,many,TRBV6-1,.,TGTGCCAGCTCCTCAGGGGCAGGGATACACAATGAGCAGTTCTTC,CASSSGAGIHNEQFF
TRBJ2-3,16,few,TRBV27,.,TGTGCCAGCAGTTTATCGATTGTTGATGGCACAGATACGCAGTATTTT,CASSLSIVDGTDTQYF
TRBJ1-1,14,many,TRBV20-1,TRBD1,TGCAGTGCTATAGGGGACAGTGGGAACACTGAAGCTTTCTTT,CSAIGDSGNTEAFF
TRBJ2-1,16,few,TRBV6-1,.,TGTGCCAGCAGCGAAGACCCTCCTTACTCCTACAATGAGCAGTTCTTC,CASSEDPPYSYNEQFF
TRBJ2-2,13,many,TRBV12-3/TRBV12-4,.,TGTGCCAGCAGCTCCATATACACCGGGGAGCTGTTTTTT,CASSSIYTGELFF
TRBJ2-2,21,many,TRBV7-9,TRBD1,TGTGCCGCTGGGGGCTCGGCCGGAGCATCCGGGACAGGGGAAGTCACCGGGGAGCTGTTTTTT,CAAGGSAGASGTGEVTGELFF
TRBJ1-1,17,many,TRBV20-1,TRBD1,TGCAGTGCTCAACCCCAAAGGGGGCAGGGGGCCAACACTGAAGCTTTCTTT,CSAQPQRGQGANTEAFF
TRBJ2-1,10,many,TRBV20-1,.,TGCAGTGCTAGAGATAATGAGCAGTTCTTC,CSARDNEQFF
TRBJ1-1,18,few,TRBV4-1,TRBD1,TGCGCCAGCAGCCTTACGAGGGTCAGGGGGTTGGAGAACACTGAAGCTTTCTTT,CASSLTRVRGLENTEAFF
TRBJ1-2,14,many,TRBV6-1,.,TGTGCCCTGCAGATCCCAGGGGCCAACTATGGCTACACCTTC,CALQIPGANYGYTF
TRBJ1-4,15,many,TRBV5-5,.,TGTGCCAGCAGCCTTTTGGGGGATACTAATGAAAAACTGTTTTTT,CASSLLGDTNEKLFF
TRBJ1-5,13,many,TRBV27,.,TGTGCCAGCAGTTTATCGTTGAGGGGACCCCAGCATTTT,CASSLSLRGPQHF
TRBJ1-4,14,many,TRBV20-1,.,TGCAGTGCTAGAGAGGGGGCAACTAATGAAAAACTGTTTTTT,CSAREGATNEKLFF
TRBJ1-1,14,.,TRBV13,.,TGTGCCAGCAGCCCCCCGGGGTGGAACACTGAAGCTTTCTTT,CASSPPGWNTEAFF
TRBJ2-1,14,.,TRBV28,.,TGTGCCAGCAGTTCACAGGGATACTACAATGAGCAGTTCTTC,CASSSQGYYNEQFF
TRBJ1-1,13,.,TRBV11-2,.,TGTGCCAGCAGCCCTAGTAGTAGGACTGAAGCTTTCTTT,CASSPSSRTEAFF
TRBJ2-7,14,few,TRBV12-3/TRBV12-4,TRBD2,TGTGCCAGCAGTAGAAGCGGGAGAAGGGACGAGCAGTACTTC,CASSRSGRRDEQYF